Below, one T cell receptor (beta chain) is given with its context. This record comes from a study of blood T cell repertoires in COVID-19. About the research overall: COVID-19 samples from acute and convalescent phases originated in the United States, Italy and Spain. PBMCs, B-cell-depleted T cells, or T cells provided the cDNA or gDNA that made up the material.

Profiled with immunoSEQ multiplex PCR; TCRdb holds only in-frame clones, not every one. This sample has about 97,000 clones, with around 88% found just once. CDR1 and CDR2 (germline): SGHNT, YYREEE (reference sequence). The V end lost 0 bases, the J end lost 9 bases, and 16 bases lay between the germline ends. The CDR3 sequence is 14 residues long. Source material: peripheral blood. The chain recombines TRBV5-4 with TRBJ2-7; D gene uncertain. This receptor was identified in a man aged 45-65 years with COVID-19, enrolled during active disease. In DNA form, the CDR3 reads TGTGCCAGCAGCTTGGCGGGTCGGCCTTTCGGGCAGTACTTC. Encoded protein: CASSLAGRPFGQYF.